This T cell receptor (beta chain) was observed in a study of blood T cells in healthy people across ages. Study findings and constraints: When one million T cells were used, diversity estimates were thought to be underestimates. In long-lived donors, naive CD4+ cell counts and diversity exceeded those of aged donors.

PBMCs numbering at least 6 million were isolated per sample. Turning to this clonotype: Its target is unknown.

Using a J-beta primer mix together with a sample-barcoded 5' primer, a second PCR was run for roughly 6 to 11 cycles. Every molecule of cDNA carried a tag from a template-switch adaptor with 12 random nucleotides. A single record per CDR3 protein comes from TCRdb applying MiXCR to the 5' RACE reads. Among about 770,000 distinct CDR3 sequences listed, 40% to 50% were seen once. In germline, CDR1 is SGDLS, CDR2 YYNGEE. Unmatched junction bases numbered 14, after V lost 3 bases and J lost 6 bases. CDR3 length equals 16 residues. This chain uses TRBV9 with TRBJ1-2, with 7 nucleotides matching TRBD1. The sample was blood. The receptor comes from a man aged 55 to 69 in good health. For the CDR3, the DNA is TGTGCCAGCAGCGACATACTAGGGGGCACGGGTGATGGCTACACCTTC. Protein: CASSDILGGTGDGYTF.